This entry describes one T cell receptor (beta chain). What this receptor recognizes is not known. Within one base of it there is no much larger clone, and no base qualities were kept. CDR1 and CDR2, looked up from the germline V gene (reference sequence), are MNHEY and SMNVEV. V is shortened by 9 bases, J by 5 bases, and the region joining them spans 2 bases. Including cysteine and phenylalanine, the CDR3 has 9 amino acids. This entry keeps only the CDR3 DNA: 27 bases, framed from base 1. This specimen belongs to a study of human T cells and chemical hapten exposure (dated by TCRdb to the early 2020s). Background for the entire study: For sensitization, 2% DPC in acetone was applied to an approximately 2 cm by approximately 2 cm area of upper inner arm skin. Throughout the roughly 25-week study period, patients were also given weekly therapeutic DPC doses on the scalp. Patch testing was performed on the upper back with Finn chambers containing 0.01% DPC, and the patch tests were scored after 6 days according to International Contact Dermatitis Research Group standards. Alopecia areata with under or over 50% scalp involvement, alopecia totalis and alopecia universalis were represented in the patient cohort, which was mostly female. Libraries were combined into a pool for sequencing, and differences in TCR yield between samples came mainly from small differences in library volumes within the pool. Peripheral blood TCR repertoire changes were tracked in vivo in alopecia patients during primary and secondary sensitization to the hapten diphenylcyclopropenone (DPC). Blood samples were taken from patients before sensitization (week 0) and at 2, 6 and about 24 weeks after DPC sensitization. Under 30 alopecia patients gave blood for TCR sequencing at one to four time points (pre-sensitization, 2, 6 and 24 weeks). Results and caveats for the whole study, not just this receptor: Because every patient had alopecia, a presumed autoimmune disease, the patients' immune response might differ from that of healthy individuals. Expanded TCRs formed significantly more large CDR3 similarity clusters than pre-sensitization or healthy control sets, consistent with antigen-driven responses. DPC sensitization did not change how many TCRs were above 1 in 1000 frequency, and no evidence was found of alterations in global repertoire structure. Patch test score correlated positively with the number of PT1 expanded TCRs, reaching significance at thresholds 8, 16 and 32 but not at 4. After repeated subsampling, the strength of the expansion versus patch-test correlation and the threshold at which it became significant changed.

Per the publication, the time point label means: pre-sensitization, week 0. What this sample's treatment or condition label stands for: therapeutic diphenylcyclopropenone sensitization with weekly scalp DPC. At every patch-test visit, the blood draw took place before the patch test was put on. Eligible patients were aged 18 to 70, diagnosed with alopecia, deemed suitable for DPC therapy, and excluded if pregnant. Unfractionated whole blood was collected in Tempus Blood RNA tubes, and total RNA was extracted from that blood. Library preparation employed RACE. For sequencing, a NextSeq 500 was employed. Library preparation attached unique molecular identifiers to individual cDNA molecules for quantitative, reproducible TCR counting. From each blood RNA sample, both TCR alpha and TCR beta chains were sequenced. Per the authors' processing: The median number of TCRs per sample was 95,638, ranging from about 20,000 to 750,000. V, J and CDR3 annotation of the TCR reads was carried out using the Decombinator software suite. To make PS versus PT1 abundance plots, every sample was subsampled to the same number of TCRs (28,000). TCRs were defined as expanded if absent before sensitization and observed at least eight times at the 2-week time point. The public reads were run again by TCRdb, first through fastp at Q25 and then through MiXCR, and only productive beta chains were kept. Identical CDR3 proteins give one entry, which carries the most common genes and DNA. Here the V and J calls rest on TCRdb's processing, not on the authors' analysis. Across this sample there are 150,000 to 200,000 distinct CDR3 sequences, with just under 30% seen only once. The biggest ten clones account for roughly 3% of the sample.

The specimen was whole blood, collected in connection with sensitization to the hapten diphenylcyclopropenone (DPC). The sequence links TRBV27 to TRBJ1-5, with no confidently assigned D gene. The sequence was collected from a woman younger than 45 with alopecia areata. Some clones in this sample may be carry-over from other donors' samples. CDR3 sequence: CASYQPQHF. The nucleotide sequence reads as follows: TGTGCCAGTTATCAGCCCCAGCATTTT.